This T cell receptor beta chain was sequenced for a study of T cells in Graves' hyperthyroidism and ophthalmopathy. In this sample, this clonotype turned up many times. The V and J ends lost 3 bases and 0 bases respectively, with 5 bases between them. Looked up from germline, CDR1 is SNHLY and CDR2 is FYNNEI. CDR3 length: 13 residues. Researchers took RNA transcripts and amplified the TCR beta CDR3 regions from them. The HTBI primer set drove a first-round RT-PCR of the TCR CDR3. MiXCR, applied by TCRdb to the multiplex PCR reads, yields one record per CDR3 protein. The sample holds under 400,000 distinct CDR3 sequences; approximately 13% are singletons and the top ten take 11%.

The genes are TRBV2 and TRBJ1-1; D is unclear. This sequence was found in a woman aged 55-69 years with Graves' hyperthyroidism. Source material: blood. The CDR3 here is CASSEGLNTEAFF. The CDR3 bases are TGTGCCAGCAGTGAGGGTCTGAACACTGAAGCTTTCTTT.